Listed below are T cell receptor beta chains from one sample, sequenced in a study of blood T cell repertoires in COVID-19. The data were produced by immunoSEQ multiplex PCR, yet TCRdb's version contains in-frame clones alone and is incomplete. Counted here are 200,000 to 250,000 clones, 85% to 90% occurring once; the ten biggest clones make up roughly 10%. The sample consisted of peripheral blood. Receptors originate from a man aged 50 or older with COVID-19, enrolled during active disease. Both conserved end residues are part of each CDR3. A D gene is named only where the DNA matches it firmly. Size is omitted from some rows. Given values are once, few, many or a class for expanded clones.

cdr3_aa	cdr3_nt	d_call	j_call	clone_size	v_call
CASSSRQGSSTDTQYF	TGTGCCAGCAGCTCAAGACAGGGTTCTAGCACAGATACGCAGTATTTT	TRBD1	TRBJ2-3	NA	TRBV5-5
CASSLLTGSYGYTF	TGTGCCAGCAGTTTATTAACAGGAAGCTATGGCTACACCTTC	NA	TRBJ1-2	NA	TRBV28
CASSLMTSDEQYF	TGCGCCAGCAGCTTGATGACATCGGACGAGCAGTACTTC	NA	TRBJ2-7	NA	TRBV5-1
CASRGTGPNYGYTF	TGTGCCAGCCGAGGGACAGGACCCAATTATGGCTACACCTTC	TRBD1	TRBJ1-2	NA	TRBV28
CASSRGLAEPYNEQFF	TGTGCCAGCAGCCGCGGACTAGCGGAGCCCTACAATGAGCAGTTCTTC	TRBD2	TRBJ2-1	NA	TRBV5-6
CASSLRRTNAEAFF	TGTGCCAGCTCACTCAGAAGGACAAATGCTGAAGCTTTCTTT	NA	TRBJ1-1	NA	TRBV18
CASSLEGDRGITGELFF	TGTGCCAGCAGCTTGGAGGGGGACAGGGGGATCACCGGGGAGCTGTTTTTT	TRBD1	TRBJ2-2	NA	TRBV5-4
CASSLLATTYNEQFF	TGTGCCAGCAGCCTACTAGCGACCACCTACAATGAGCAGTTCTTC	TRBD2	TRBJ2-1	once	TRBV6-2/TRBV6-3
CASSPLSGGLVTGELFF	TGTGCCAGCTCACCTTTATCGGGGGGCCTGGTCACCGGGGAGCTGTTTTTT	NA	TRBJ2-2	NA	TRBV18
CASSRQGWDYNSPLHF	TGTGCCAGCAGTCGACAGGGTTGGGACTATAATTCACCCCTCCACTTT	TRBD1	TRBJ1-6	NA	TRBV6-6
CASSDGTRNEQFF	TGTGCCAGCAGTGATGGGACTAGGAATGAGCAGTTCTTC	TRBD2	TRBJ2-1	NA	TRBV25-1
CASSGSRGVGYEQYF	TGTGCCAGCAGTGGGTCCAGGGGTGTAGGTTACGAGCAGTACTTC	NA	TRBJ2-7	NA	TRBV6-1
CASRGWEAQYF	TGTGCCAGCAGGGGGTGGGAGGCGCAGTATTTT	NA	TRBJ2-3	NA	TRBV3-1/TRBV3-2
CASSEKGTGYADTEAFF	TGTGCCAGCAGCGAGAAAGGGACAGGGTACGCTGACACTGAAGCTTTCTTT	TRBD1	TRBJ1-1	NA	TRBV7-9
CASSDTGGYYEQYF	TGTGCCAGCAGTGATACAGGTGGTTACTACGAGCAGTACTTC	NA	TRBJ2-7	NA	TRBV6-1
CASSDGQASETAQHF	TGTGCCAGCAGCGACGGACAGGCCTCCGAAACGGCCCAGCATTTT	TRBD1	TRBJ1-5	NA	TRBV4-2
CASSTSGRASEQYF	TGTGCCAGCAGCACTAGCGGGAGGGCCTCCGAGCAGTACTTC	TRBD2	TRBJ2-7	NA	TRBV11-2
CAISHIQGPPEAFF	TGTGCCATCAGTCATATTCAGGGTCCTCCTGAAGCTTTCTTT	NA	TRBJ1-1	NA	TRBV10-3
CASSQDRAPGVHEQFF	TGTGCCAGCAGCCAAGATAGGGCCCCCGGGGTCCATGAGCAGTTCTTC	NA	TRBJ2-1	NA	TRBV3-1/TRBV3-2
CASGLFGGTEAFF	TGTGCTAGTGGTTTGTTCGGGGGCACTGAAGCTTTCTTT	NA	TRBJ1-1	NA	TRBV12-5
CASSVARSEDYNEQFF	TGTGCCAGCAGCGTAGCGAGATCAGAGGATTACAATGAGCAGTTCTTC	NA	TRBJ2-1	once	TRBV9
CASSSVSATGNYGYTF	TGTGCCAGTAGTAGTGTATCGGCGACAGGGAACTATGGCTACACCTTC	TRBD1	TRBJ1-2	NA	TRBV19
CASSTRTGSNEKLFF	TGTGCCAGCAGTACCCGGACAGGGTCTAATGAAAAACTGTTTTTT	TRBD1	TRBJ1-4	once	TRBV28
CASSLGTMQGTKQFF	TGTGCCAGCAGCTTAGGGACCATGCAGGGTACTAAGCAGTTCTTC	NA	TRBJ2-1	NA	TRBV7-2
CASSPPAGVYNEQFF	TGTGCCAGCAGCCCCCCCGCGGGGGTCTACAATGAGCAGTTCTTC	TRBD2	TRBJ2-1	NA	TRBV7-9
CASSQNGGTGELFF	TGCGCCAGCAGCCAAAACGGGGGAACCGGGGAGCTGTTTTTT	NA	TRBJ2-2	NA	TRBV4-1
CASSARGTGRSYEQYF	TGTGCCAGCAGTGCCAGGGGTACGGGTCGGTCGTACGAGCAGTACTTC	NA	TRBJ2-7	NA	TRBV25-1
CSASTPQGAHTGELFF	TGCAGTGCGAGTACCCCACAGGGGGCCCACACCGGGGAGCTGTTTTTT	TRBD1	TRBJ2-2	NA	TRBV20-1
CASSRSHRGSYEQYF	TGTGCCAGCAGTCGATCGCACAGGGGCTCCTACGAGCAGTACTTC	TRBD1	TRBJ2-7	NA	TRBV6-6
CASTGTLSKRGYTF	TGTGCCAGCACCGGTACCCTATCAAAGAGGGGCTACACCTTC	NA	TRBJ1-2	NA	TRBV5-4
CASSSGTGEAFF	TGTGCCAGCAGTTCGGGGACAGGTGAAGCTTTCTTT	TRBD1	TRBJ1-1	NA	TRBV6-5
CASSLAGHNYEQYF	TGTGCCAGCAGCTTGGCCGGACACAACTACGAGCAGTACTTC	NA	TRBJ2-7	NA	TRBV5-5
CAINEGLADNNEQFF	TGTGCCATCAACGAAGGACTAGCGGATAACAATGAGCAGTTCTTC	TRBD2	TRBJ2-1	NA	TRBV10-3
CASSGLAGGTDTQYF	TGTGCCAGCAGTGGACTAGCGGGGGGCACAGATACGCAGTATTTT	TRBD2	TRBJ2-3	NA	TRBV5-4
CASRHLRGGNTGELFF	TGTGCCAGCAGACACCTGAGGGGGGGTAACACCGGGGAGCTGTTTTTT	NA	TRBJ2-2	NA	TRBV11-2
CASSIFIGGLAAFF	TGTGCCAGTAGTATTTTTATCGGGGGACTAGCAGCTTTCTTT	NA	TRBJ1-1	NA	TRBV19
CASTHWTGDTGELFF	TGTGCCAGCACTCATTGGACAGGGGACACCGGGGAGCTGTTTTTT	TRBD1	TRBJ2-2	once	TRBV7-2
CASSNPVSEAFF	TGTGCCAGCAGCAACCCGGTGAGTGAAGCTTTCTTT	NA	TRBJ1-1	NA	TRBV9
CASSVDLRNEQYF	TGTGCCAGCAGCGTGGACTTAAGGAACGAGCAGTACTTC	NA	TRBJ2-7	NA	TRBV9
CASSYSTWGAEAFF	TGTGCCAGCAGTTACTCGACGTGGGGGGCTGAAGCTTTCTTT	NA	TRBJ1-1	NA	TRBV6-5
CASSIDFVGRQGAPSYEQYF	TGTGCCAGTAGTATCGACTTTGTTGGGAGACAGGGGGCGCCCTCCTACGAGCAGTACTTC	TRBD1	TRBJ2-7	few	TRBV19
CASSLGLGGYEQYF	TGTGCCAGCAGCTTAGGGTTGGGGGGCTACGAGCAGTACTTC	NA	TRBJ2-7	NA	TRBV13
CAISEGTGGTLSGANVLTF	TGTGCCATCAGTGAGGGGACAGGGGGTACTCTCTCTGGGGCCAACGTCCTGACTTTC	TRBD1	TRBJ2-6	NA	TRBV10-3
CASSATPGELFF	TGTGCCAGCAGCGCTACTCCCGGGGAGCTGTTTTTT	NA	TRBJ2-2	NA	TRBV7-3
CAISDSTGAEEKLFF	TGTGCCATCAGTGATTCAACAGGGGCAGAGGAAAAACTGTTTTTT	TRBD1	TRBJ1-4	once	TRBV10-3
CASSTGQFTNYGYTF	TGTGCCAGTAGCACGGGACAGTTTACTAACTATGGCTACACCTTC	TRBD1	TRBJ1-2	NA	TRBV19
CSASRQGAYEQYF	TGCAGTGCTAGTAGACAGGGGGCCTACGAGCAGTACTTC	TRBD1	TRBJ2-7	once	TRBV20-1
CATSRGQFNEKLFF	TGTGCCACCAGCAGGGGACAGTTTAATGAAAAACTGTTTTTT	TRBD1	TRBJ1-4	NA	TRBV15
CASEQSVRGGPGDTQYF	TGTGCCAGTGAACAAAGCGTGCGGGGGGGGCCTGGAGATACGCAGTATTTT	TRBD2	TRBJ2-3	NA	TRBV18
CASSETGLYEQYF	TGTGCCAGCAGTGAAACAGGGCTCTACGAGCAGTACTTC	NA	TRBJ2-7	NA	TRBV6-1
CASSNRGNTEAFF	TGTGCCAGCAGTAACAGGGGAAACACTGAAGCTTTCTTT	TRBD1	TRBJ1-1	NA	TRBV2
CASSEALAEETQYF	TGTGCCAGCAGTGAGGCACTAGCGGAAGAGACCCAGTACTTC	TRBD2	TRBJ2-5	NA	TRBV6-4
CASSQPDFGGYTF	TGTGCCAGCAGCCAACCAGACTTCGGGGGCTACACCTTC	NA	TRBJ1-2	once	TRBV3-1/TRBV3-2
CASSYRDRVTDTQYF	TGTGCCAGCAGTTACCGGGACAGGGTTACAGATACGCAGTATTTT	TRBD1	TRBJ2-3	NA	TRBV6-6
CASSEAHGTGGTDTQYF	TGTGCCAGCAGTGAAGCGCACGGGACAGGGGGCACAGATACGCAGTATTTT	TRBD1	TRBJ2-3	NA	TRBV6-1
CASSPGVGVSNQPQHF	TGTGCCAGCTCCCCCGGAGTGGGTGTCAGCAATCAGCCCCAGCATTTT	NA	TRBJ1-5	NA	TRBV18
CASKLDRQDTEAFF	TGTGCCAGCAAGCTCGACAGACAGGACACTGAAGCTTTCTTT	NA	TRBJ1-1	NA	TRBV6-5
CASSLDPAGVTGELFF	TGCGCCAGCAGCTTGGACCCAGCGGGAGTCACCGGGGAGCTGTTTTTT	TRBD2	TRBJ2-2	NA	TRBV5-1
CASSGGLGKETQYF	TGCGCCAGCAGCGGCGGACTGGGGAAAGAGACCCAGTACTTC	NA	TRBJ2-5	NA	TRBV5-1
CASSLLGHDNSPLHF	TGTGCCAGCAGTCTCCTGGGCCACGACAATTCACCCCTCCACTTT	NA	TRBJ1-6	NA	TRBV6-2/TRBV6-3